This T cell receptor (beta chain) was captured in a study of control samples from healthy donors and cancer patients. The CDR3 contains 14 residues. The germline gives CDR1 SGHTA, CDR2 FQGNSA. V lost 5 bases to trimming and J lost 6 bases, with 17 bases between them. The protocol was immunoSEQ multiplex PCR, while the TCRdb copy is restricted to in-frame clones and leaves out a portion. The sample gives approximately 160,000 clones, roughly 94% of which show up once; about 1.5% is in the top ten. The sequenced sample consisted of blood. The gene calls are TRBV7-2 and TRBJ2-7, with D possibly TRBD1 on 5 matching bases. The TCR was taken from a woman aged 18-29 years in good health. The CDR3 is CASSPRPGGAEQYF. The CDR3 nucleotides read TGTGCCAGCAGCCCCAGACCCGGTGGGGCCGAGCAGTACTTC.